The 10 T cell receptor beta chains listed next were all sequenced from one sample in a study of shared clonotypes between healthy human individuals (TCRdb year 2020). The protocol used for the library was the immunoSEQ multiplex PCR assay. TCRdb took this table from immuneACCESS and kept in-frame rearrangements with V and J called. Such tables lack part of the clones; where checked against another copy, unresolved V genes explain under half of the gap, and the rest is unexplained. Here the sample has around 980,000 clones; about four fifths occur a single time. Of the sample, roughly 0.62% falls within the top ten clones. Source material: memory CD4+ T cells from PBMCs. The label giving this sample's cell subset or site can be read as: CD45RA-negative fraction. Receptors originate from a man aged 18-30 years in good health. Some clones in this sample may be carry-over from other donors' samples.

The rearrangement uses TRBV7-2 and TRBJ2-6; D is undetermined. The V end was cut by 9 bases, the J end by 0 bases, with 9 bases between. The CDR3 extends over 14 amino acids. Germline CDR1 is SGHTA and CDR2 is FQGNSA. The DNA for the CDR3 is TGTGCCAGTACCTTCCGCTCTGGGGCCAACGTCCTGACTTTC. Protein: CASTFRSGANVLTF.

The chain uses TRBV7-2 and TRBJ2-7; D not resolved. Germline lookup yields CDR1 SGHTA and CDR2 FQGNSA. The V gene lost 2 bases and the J gene lost 3 bases, with 2 bases spanning the gap. The CDR3 is made up of 11 amino acids. The DNA of the CDR3 is TGTGCCAGCAGCTTATTCTACGAGCAGTACTTC. It translates to CASSLFYEQYF.

V is TRBV14 and J is TRBJ2-7, with 7 bases that match TRBD2. The CDR3 spans 13 residues. The trim removed 0 bases at V and 7 bases at J, leaving 3 bases unmatched. The germline V gene encodes CDR1 SGHDN and CDR2 FVKESK. CDR3 in amino acids: CASSQDLSGEQYF. DNA of the CDR3: TGTGCCAGCAGCCAAGACCTTAGCGGGGAGCAGTACTTC.

The V call is TRBV5-1, the J call TRBJ2-7; TRBD1 aligns across 7 bases. This CDR3 region has 14 residues. The J segment lost 2 bases and the V segment lost 4 bases, leaving 6 bases of the junction unmatched. Germline V gene data show CDR1 as SGHRS and CDR2 as YFSETQ. In nucleotides, the CDR3 is TGCGCCAGCAGCAAAGACAGGGTGGCCTACGAGCAGTACTTC. This translates into CASSKDRVAYEQYF.

The chain is built from TRBV27 and TRBJ2-6; D not certain. Looked up from germline, CDR1 is MNHEY and CDR2 is SMNVEV (reference sequence). The CDR3 extends over 14 amino acids. Trimming removed 5 bases at V and 4 bases at J, with 9 bases between. The CDR3 DNA follows: TGTGCCAGCAGTAGATACACCGGGGCCAACGTCCTGACTTTC. Translated, it gives CASSRYTGANVLTF. Based on the CDR3 plus reference TRBV27 and TRBJ2-6, the full variable domain is EAQVTQNPRYLITVTGKKLTVTCSQNMNHEYMSWYRQDPGLGLRQIYYSMNVEVTDKGDVPEGYKVSRKEKRNFPLILESPSPNQTSLYFCASSRYTGANVLTFGAGSRLTVL.

There are a few counts of this clone. The V call is TRBV4-1, the J call TRBJ2-7; D is possibly TRBD1 (6 bases). Germline assignment: CDR1 MGHRA and CDR2 YSYEKL. V was pared by 3 bases and J by 1 base, with 22 bases between. CDR3 size: 18 residues. This CDR3 is CASSHSDFLPGQSYEQYF. The CDR3 coding sequence is TGCGCCAGCAGCCATTCGGATTTCTTACCGGGACAATCCTACGAGCAGTACTTC.

V usage is TRBV27 and J usage is TRBJ2-7; D is possibly TRBD2 (6 bases). Germline V gene lookup returns CDR1 MNHEY and CDR2 SMNVEV (reference sequence). The germline V and J ends were trimmed by 5 bases and 0 bases, with 23 bases remaining between them. This CDR3 spans 18 amino acids. This CDR3 reads CASSARYGGAQPSYEQYF. As DNA, the CDR3 is TGTGCCAGCAGTGCAAGATACGGAGGGGCGCAACCCTCCTACGAGCAGTACTTC.

The genes are TRBV10-3 and TRBJ1-2; possible D gene TRBD1, 6 bases. CDR3 length: 13 residues. CDR1 and CDR2 (germline): ENHRY, SYGVKD. V was shortened by 6 bases and J by 8 bases, with 16 bases between the two germline ends. CDR3 region: CAIRLGQSMGYTF. In nucleotides, the CDR3 is TGTGCCATCAGACTCGGACAGTCTATGGGCTACACCTTC.

V usage is TRBV6-5 and J usage is TRBJ2-3, with TRBD1 matching 7 bases. The junction had 12 bases not matched to a gene; V was cut back by 2 bases and J by 10 bases. This CDR3 region has 15 residues. Germline CDR1 and CDR2: MNHEY and SVGAGI. The CDR3 sequence: CASSYTGTASTAQYF. CDR3 nucleotides: TGTGCCAGCAGTTACACCGGGACAGCGTCCACAGCGCAGTATTTT.

This rearrangement joins TRBV29-1 to TRBJ2-7; D unclear. The V end was cut by 5 bases, the J end by 1 base, with 6 bases between. Germline loops: CDR1 SQVTM, CDR2 ANQGSEA. The CDR3 consists of 11 residues. The DNA for the CDR3 is TGCAGCGTTCGGAGTTCCTACGAGCAGTACTTC. This translates into CSVRSSYEQYF.